This T cell receptor (beta chain) was sequenced for a study of OX40 agonist ivuxolimab in advanced cancers. This table comes from immunoSEQ multiplex PCR, and its TCRdb copy is limited to in-frame clones, with some not included. The data show 70,000 or so clones, roughly 90% seen once. The TCR originated in an adult with an advanced solid tumor such as melanoma, head and neck, liver or kidney cancer. Sample: CD4+ or CD8+ T cells sorted from blood, taken in a trial of the OX40 agonist ivuxolimab.

The CDR3 nucleotides are TGTGCCAGTAGTATAGCGGCTAGCGGGGTATACAATGAGCAGTTCTTC. This translates into CASSIAASGVYNEQFF. V usage is TRBV19 and J usage is TRBJ2-1; 9 bases fit TRBD2. With 1 base clipped from V and 4 bases from J, the junction kept 5 bases outside the gene matches. The CDR3 spans 16 residues. CDR1 LNHDA and CDR2 SQIVND come from the germline V gene (reference sequence). The variable domain in full, with the rest retrieved from reference TRBV19 and TRBJ2-1, is DGGITQSPKYLFRKEGQNVTLSCEQNLNHDAMYWYRQDPGQGLRLIYYSQIVNDFQKGDIAEGYSVSREKKESFPLTVTSAQKNPTAFYLCASSIAASGVYNEQFFGPGTRLTVL.